This is a list of T cell receptor beta chains from one sample in a study of T cells in Graves' hyperthyroidism and ophthalmopathy. MiXCR, applied by TCRdb to the multiplex PCR reads, yields one record per CDR3 protein. Counted here are about 640,000 distinct CDR3 sequences, less than 25% occurring once; the ten biggest clones make up under 35%. Sequencing was carried out using blood. These receptors were obtained from a man younger than 40 with Graves' ophthalmopathy. Both conserved end residues are part of each CDR3. A D gene is named only where the DNA matches it firmly. The size of a clone is reported for some rows only, either as once, few or many, or as a class for expanded clones.

cdr3_nt cdr3_aa d_call j_call v_call clone_size
TGCAGTGCCAAGACGGGAGGGCCTGGAGAGCAGTACTTC CSAKTGGPGEQYF TRBD2 TRBJ2-7 TRBV20-1 once
TGTGCCAGCAGTGGCCCGACAGGCGACCTAACTGGGGCCAACGTCCTGACTTTC CASSGPTGDLTGANVLTF NA TRBJ2-6 TRBV2 NA
TGTGCCAGCAGCAGGGAGGGGAATCAGCCCCAGCATTTT CASSREGNQPQHF NA TRBJ1-5 TRBV9 NA
TGTGCCAGCAGACTAGCGGGAGCTGGGGCCAACGTCCTGACTTTC CASRLAGAGANVLTF TRBD2 TRBJ2-6 TRBV28 NA
TGTGCCAGCAGTATAGGACTAGATTTAACCCAGTACTTC CASSIGLDLTQYF TRBD2 TRBJ2-5 TRBV2 NA
TGTGCCAGCAGCCTTGGACTAGCGGGAGCGATGAACACCGGGGAGCTGTTTTTT CASSLGLAGAMNTGELFF TRBD2 TRBJ2-2 TRBV28 NA
TGTGCCGCCCGCGTGGGGGACTTCCAAGAGACCCAGTACTTC CAARVGDFQETQYF NA TRBJ2-5 TRBV2 NA
TGTGCCAGCAGCCAACCTAGCAGGGGAAACATTCAGTACTTC CASSQPSRGNIQYF NA TRBJ2-4 TRBV11-2 NA
TGCGCCAGCAGCCACCCTACAAGGGGCGGAAACATTCAGTACTTC CASSHPTRGGNIQYF NA TRBJ2-4 TRBV4-1 few
TGTGCCAGCTCACCACCGGTAGAACTAGCGGGAATAGATACGCAGTATTTT CASSPPVELAGIDTQYF TRBD2 TRBJ2-3 TRBV18 NA
TGTGCCAGCAGTTACGACCCCCCGGGCAATGAGCAGTTCTTC CASSYDPPGNEQFF NA TRBJ2-1 TRBV6-5 NA
TGTGCCTGGGACCCCCGAGGGGAGCTGTTTTTT CAWDPRGELFF NA TRBJ2-2 TRBV30 many
TGCGCCAGCAGCCACCCTAGCGGCACCCTTAGCACAGATACGCAGTATTTT CASSHPSGTLSTDTQYF TRBD2 TRBJ2-3 TRBV5-1 few
TGTGCCAGCAGCTTATCAGATACGTACGGCTACACCTTC CASSLSDTYGYTF NA TRBJ1-2 TRBV13 many
TGTGCCAGCAGCTTTAGCGGGAGCACCCACGAGCAGTACTTC CASSFSGSTHEQYF TRBD2 TRBJ2-7 TRBV5-5 many
TGCGCCAGCAGCTTAACGGTGGACCAGCCCCAGCATTTT CASSLTVDQPQHF NA TRBJ1-5 TRBV5-1 few
TGTGCCAGCTCGAGGAACGGCATCCAAATGACCGGGCGTGATGAAAAACTGTTTTTT CASSRNGIQMTGRDEKLFF NA TRBJ1-4 TRBV18 NA
TGTGCCAGCAGTTTAATAAGTTCGCCAGATACGCAGTATTTT CASSLISSPDTQYF NA TRBJ2-3 TRBV28 many
TGTGCCAGCAGTTACCGGACCTTGGACAGTGAAGCTTCCTTT CASSYRTLDSEASF NA TRBJ1-1 TRBV6-5 NA
TGTGCCAGCAGCTTGGGGCATCGACTAGGGGCAAGCACAGATACGCAGTATTTT CASSLGHRLGASTDTQYF NA TRBJ2-3 TRBV5-5 NA
TGTGCCAGCAGTCCCGGACAGGGACTAGCGGGAGAAACGGAGACCCAGTACTTC CASSPGQGLAGETETQYF TRBD2 TRBJ2-5 TRBV6-1 many
TGTGCCAGCAGAAACACAAGGGGCTACACCTTC CASRNTRGYTF NA TRBJ1-2 TRBV6-2/TRBV6-3 few
TGCAGTGCTAGAGGGGGACAGGGTAGACAAGAGACCCAGTACTTC CSARGGQGRQETQYF TRBD1 TRBJ2-5 TRBV20-1 NA
TGTGCCAGCAGACGTTCGGCTGGGGGGGAGAACACTGAAGCTTTCTTT CASRRSAGGENTEAFF NA TRBJ1-1 TRBV7-9 NA
TGTGCCATCAGTGCGACTAGCAATGAGCAGTTCTTC CAISATSNEQFF NA TRBJ2-1 TRBV10-3 NA
TGTGCCAGCAGTAGAATAGACAGGGGCGAGCAGTACTTC CASSRIDRGEQYF TRBD1 TRBJ2-7 TRBV27 NA
TGTGCCAGCAGCTTACTGGCAAATCAGCCCCAGCATTTT CASSLLANQPQHF NA TRBJ1-5 TRBV11-2 many